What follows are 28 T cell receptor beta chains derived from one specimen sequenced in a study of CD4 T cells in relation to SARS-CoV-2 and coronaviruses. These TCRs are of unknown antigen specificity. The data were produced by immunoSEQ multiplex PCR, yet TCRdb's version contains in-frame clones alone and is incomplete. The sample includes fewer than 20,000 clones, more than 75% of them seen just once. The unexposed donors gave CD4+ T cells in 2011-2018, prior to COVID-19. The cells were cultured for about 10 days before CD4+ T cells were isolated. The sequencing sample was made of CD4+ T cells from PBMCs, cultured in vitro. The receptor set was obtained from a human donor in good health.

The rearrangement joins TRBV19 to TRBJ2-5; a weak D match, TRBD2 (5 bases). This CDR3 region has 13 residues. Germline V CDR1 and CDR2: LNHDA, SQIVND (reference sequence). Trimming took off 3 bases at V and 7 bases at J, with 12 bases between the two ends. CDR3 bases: TGTGCCAGTAGTATCGGATCCCGGGGGACCCAGTACTTC. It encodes CASSIGSRGTQYF.

The CDR3 coding sequence is TGCGCCAGCAGTCTGGAAGGGGGTTTTTCTGGAAACACCATATATTTT. Amino acid sequence: CASSLEGGFSGNTIYF. This chain connects TRBV5-1 to TRBJ1-3; the D gene is possibly TRBD1 (6 bases). This CDR3 region has 16 residues. Germline CDR1 SGHRS, CDR2 YFSETQ. Trimming left V 5 bases short and J 1 base short, with 16 bases between.

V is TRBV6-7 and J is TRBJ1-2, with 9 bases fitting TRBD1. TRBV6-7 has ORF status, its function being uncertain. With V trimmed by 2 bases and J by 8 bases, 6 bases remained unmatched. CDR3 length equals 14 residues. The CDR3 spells CASSYRDRVGGYTF. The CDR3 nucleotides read TGTGCCAGCAGTTACCGGGACAGGGTAGGAGGCTACACCTTC.

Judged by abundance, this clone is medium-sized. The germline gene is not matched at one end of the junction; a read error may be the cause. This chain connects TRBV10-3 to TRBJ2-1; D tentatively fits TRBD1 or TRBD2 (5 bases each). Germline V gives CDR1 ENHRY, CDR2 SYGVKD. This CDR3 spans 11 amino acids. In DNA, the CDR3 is TGCGGGACGCGAGTCTACAATGAGCAGTTCTTC. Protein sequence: CGTRVYNEQFF.

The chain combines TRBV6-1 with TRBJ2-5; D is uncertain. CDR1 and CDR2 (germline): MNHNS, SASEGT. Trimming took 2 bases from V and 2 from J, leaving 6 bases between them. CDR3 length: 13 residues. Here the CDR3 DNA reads TGTGCCAGCAGTGAACCGGCTCAAGAGACCCAGTACTTC. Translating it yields CASSEPAQETQYF.

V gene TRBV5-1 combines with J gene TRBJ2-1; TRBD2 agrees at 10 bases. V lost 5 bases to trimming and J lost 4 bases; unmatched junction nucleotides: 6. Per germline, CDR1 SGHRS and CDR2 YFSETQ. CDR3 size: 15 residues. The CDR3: CASSFEREGYNEQFF. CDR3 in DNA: TGCGCCAGCAGTTTTGAGCGGGAGGGGTACAATGAGCAGTTCTTC.

The CDR3 region has the DNA TGTGCCAGCAGGTCAAGCGGAGGGAAGAACACCGGGGAGCTGTTTTTT. Its protein product is CASRSSGGKNTGELFF. The chain carries TRBV28 and TRBJ2-2; TRBD2 might be the D (6 bases). The CDR3 contains 16 residues. V lost 6 bases and J 1 base, leaving 15 bases between the germline ends. Germline V lookup: CDR1 MDHEN, CDR2 SYDVKM.

The CDR3 here is CASSRSAPLQETQYF. CDR3 bases: TGTGCCAGCAGCCGGTCGGCCCCCTTACAAGAGACCCAGTACTTC. The chain is built from TRBV11-2 and TRBJ2-5; no definite D call. The length of the CDR3 is 15 residues. Germline CDR1 and CDR2: SGHAT and FQNNGV. Trimming took 5 bases from V and 2 from J, leaving 15 bases between them.

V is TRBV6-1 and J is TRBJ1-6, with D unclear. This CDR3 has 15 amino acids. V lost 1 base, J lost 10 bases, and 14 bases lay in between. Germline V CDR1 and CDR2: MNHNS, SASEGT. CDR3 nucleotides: TGTGCCAGCAGTGAAGATGGAAGGGCGGTCTCACCCCTCCACTTT. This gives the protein CASSEDGRAVSPLHF.

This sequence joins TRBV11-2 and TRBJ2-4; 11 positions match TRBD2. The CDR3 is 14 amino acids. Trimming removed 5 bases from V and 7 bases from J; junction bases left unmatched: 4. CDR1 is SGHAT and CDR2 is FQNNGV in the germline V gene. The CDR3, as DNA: TGTGCCAGCAGCCGGCCTAGCGGGAGGAACATTCAGTACTTC. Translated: CASSRPSGRNIQYF.

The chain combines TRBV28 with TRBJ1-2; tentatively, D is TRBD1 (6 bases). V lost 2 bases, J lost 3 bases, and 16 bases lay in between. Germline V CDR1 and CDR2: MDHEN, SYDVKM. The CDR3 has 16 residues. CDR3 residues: CASSLGGAQIHYGYTF. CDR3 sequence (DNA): TGTGCCAGCAGTTTAGGGGGGGCCCAAATACACTATGGCTACACCTTC.

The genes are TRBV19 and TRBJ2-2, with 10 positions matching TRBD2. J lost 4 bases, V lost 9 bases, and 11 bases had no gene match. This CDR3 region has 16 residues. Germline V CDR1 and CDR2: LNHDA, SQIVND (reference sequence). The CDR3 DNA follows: TGTGCCAGCCTAATATCTAGCGGGAGAGGCACCGGGGAGCTGTTTTTT. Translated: CASLISSGRGTGELFF.

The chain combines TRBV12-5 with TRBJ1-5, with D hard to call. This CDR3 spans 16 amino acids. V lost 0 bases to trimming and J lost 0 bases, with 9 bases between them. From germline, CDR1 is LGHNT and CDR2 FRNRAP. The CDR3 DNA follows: TGTGCTAGTGGTTTGGTTGGAGTTTATAGCAATCAGCCCCAGCATTTT. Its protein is CASGLVGVYSNQPQHF.

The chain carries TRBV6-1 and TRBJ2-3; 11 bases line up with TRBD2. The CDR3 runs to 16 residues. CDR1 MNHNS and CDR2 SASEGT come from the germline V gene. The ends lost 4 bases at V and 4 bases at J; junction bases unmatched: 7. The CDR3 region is CASSVAGGPRSDTQYF. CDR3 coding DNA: TGTGCCAGCAGTGTAGCGGGAGGGCCACGTTCAGATACGCAGTATTTT.

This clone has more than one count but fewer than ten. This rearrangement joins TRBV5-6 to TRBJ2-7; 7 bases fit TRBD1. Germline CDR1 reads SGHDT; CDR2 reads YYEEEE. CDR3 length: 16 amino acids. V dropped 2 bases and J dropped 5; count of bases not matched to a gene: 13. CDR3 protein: CASSFRFTGDSDEQYF. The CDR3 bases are TGTGCCAGCAGCTTTAGGTTTACAGGGGATTCGGACGAGCAGTACTTC.

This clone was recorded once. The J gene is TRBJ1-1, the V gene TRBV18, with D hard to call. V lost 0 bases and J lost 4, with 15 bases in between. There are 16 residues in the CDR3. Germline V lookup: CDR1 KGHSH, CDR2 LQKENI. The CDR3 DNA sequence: TGTGCCAGCTCACCACCGCTCAGGAGTTCGGGCACTGAAGCTTTCTTT. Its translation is CASSPPLRSSGTEAFF.

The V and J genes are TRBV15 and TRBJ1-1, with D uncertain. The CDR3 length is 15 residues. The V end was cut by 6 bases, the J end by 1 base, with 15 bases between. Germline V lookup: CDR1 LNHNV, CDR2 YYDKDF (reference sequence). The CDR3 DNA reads TGTGCCACCAGAGCAGGTCGACTGGGGAACACTGAAGCTTTCTTT. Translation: CATRAGRLGNTEAFF. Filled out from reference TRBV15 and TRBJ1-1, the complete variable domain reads DAMVIQNPRYQVTQFGKPVTLSCSQTLNHNVMYWYQQKSSQAPKLLFHYYDKDFNNEADTPDNFQSRRPNTSFCFLDIRSPGLGDTAMYLCATRAGRLGNTEAFFGQGTRLTVV.

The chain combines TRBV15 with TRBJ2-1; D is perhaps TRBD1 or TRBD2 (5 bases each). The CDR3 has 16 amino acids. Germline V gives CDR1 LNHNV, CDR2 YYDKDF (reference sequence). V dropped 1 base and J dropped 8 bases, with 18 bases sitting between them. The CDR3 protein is CATSRVSGPSRDEQFF. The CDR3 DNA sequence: TGTGCCACCAGCAGAGTGTCGGGACCGAGCCGCGATGAGCAGTTCTTC.

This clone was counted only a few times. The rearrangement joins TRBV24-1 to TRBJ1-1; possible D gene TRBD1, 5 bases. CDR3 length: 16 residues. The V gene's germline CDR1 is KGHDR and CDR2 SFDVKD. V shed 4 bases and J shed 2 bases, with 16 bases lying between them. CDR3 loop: CATSDPSGSVNTEAFF. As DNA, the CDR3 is TGTGCCACCAGTGACCCCTCAGGGAGTGTAAACACTGAAGCTTTCTTT.

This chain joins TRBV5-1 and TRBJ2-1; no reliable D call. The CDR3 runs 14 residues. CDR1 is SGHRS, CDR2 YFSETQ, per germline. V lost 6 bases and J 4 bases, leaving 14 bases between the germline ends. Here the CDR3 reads CASKKLGNYNEQFF. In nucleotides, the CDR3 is TGCGCCAGCAAGAAATTGGGCAATTACAATGAGCAGTTCTTC.

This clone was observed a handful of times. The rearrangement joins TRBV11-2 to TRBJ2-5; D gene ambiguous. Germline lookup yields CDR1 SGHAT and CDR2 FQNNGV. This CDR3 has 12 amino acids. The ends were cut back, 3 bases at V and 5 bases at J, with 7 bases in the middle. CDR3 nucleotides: TGTGCCAGCAGCTTGAGTAGGGAGACCCAGTACTTC. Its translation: CASSLSRETQYF. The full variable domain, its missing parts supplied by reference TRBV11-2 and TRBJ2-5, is EAGVAQSPRYKIIEKRQSVAFWCNPISGHATLYWYQQILGQGPKLLIQFQNNGVVDDSQLPKDRFSAERLKGVDSTLKIQPAKLEDSAVYLCASSLSRETQYFGPGTRLLVL.

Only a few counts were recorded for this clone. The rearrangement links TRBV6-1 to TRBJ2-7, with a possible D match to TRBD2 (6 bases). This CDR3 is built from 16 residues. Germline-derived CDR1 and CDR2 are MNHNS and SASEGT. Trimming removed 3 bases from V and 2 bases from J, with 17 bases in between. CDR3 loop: CASSESVGSGPYEQYF. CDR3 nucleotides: TGTGCCAGCAGTGAGAGTGTGGGTAGCGGACCCTACGAGCAGTACTTC.

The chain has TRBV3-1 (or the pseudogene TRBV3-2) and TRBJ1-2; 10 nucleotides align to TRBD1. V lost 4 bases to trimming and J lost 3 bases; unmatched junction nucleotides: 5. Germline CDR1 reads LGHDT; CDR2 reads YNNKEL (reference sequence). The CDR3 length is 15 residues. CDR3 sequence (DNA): TGTGCCAGCAGCCCCTTGACAGGGGGCGACTATGGCTACACCTTC. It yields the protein CASSPLTGGDYGYTF.

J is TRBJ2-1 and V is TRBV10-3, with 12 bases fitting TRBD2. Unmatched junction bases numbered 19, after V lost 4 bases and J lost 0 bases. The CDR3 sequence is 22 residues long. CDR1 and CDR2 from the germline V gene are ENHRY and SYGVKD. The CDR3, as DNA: TGTGCCATCAGTGGACGACTAGCGGGAGAGGGAGTTGCCAGAAGCTCCTACAATGAGCAGTTCTTC. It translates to CAISGRLAGEGVARSSYNEQFF.

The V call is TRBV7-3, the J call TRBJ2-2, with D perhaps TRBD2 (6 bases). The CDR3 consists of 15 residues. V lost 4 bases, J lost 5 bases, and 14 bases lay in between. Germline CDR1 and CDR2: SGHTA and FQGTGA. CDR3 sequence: CASSYRDAGTGELFF. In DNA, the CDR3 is TGTGCCAGCAGCTACCGGGACGCGGGGACCGGGGAGCTGTTTTTT.

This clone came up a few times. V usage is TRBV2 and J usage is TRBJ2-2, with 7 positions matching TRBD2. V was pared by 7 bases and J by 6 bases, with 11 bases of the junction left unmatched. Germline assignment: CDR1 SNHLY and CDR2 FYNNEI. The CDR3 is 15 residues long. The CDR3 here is CASTTRGRGPGELFF. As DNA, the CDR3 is TGTGCCAGCACTACGAGAGGGAGGGGACCCGGGGAGCTGTTTTTT.

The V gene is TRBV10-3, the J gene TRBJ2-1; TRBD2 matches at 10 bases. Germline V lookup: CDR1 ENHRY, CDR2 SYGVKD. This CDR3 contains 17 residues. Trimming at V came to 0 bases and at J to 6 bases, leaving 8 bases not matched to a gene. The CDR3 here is CAISESASGSGLNEQFF. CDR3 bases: TGTGCCATCAGTGAGTCAGCTAGCGGGAGTGGTCTCAATGAGCAGTTCTTC.

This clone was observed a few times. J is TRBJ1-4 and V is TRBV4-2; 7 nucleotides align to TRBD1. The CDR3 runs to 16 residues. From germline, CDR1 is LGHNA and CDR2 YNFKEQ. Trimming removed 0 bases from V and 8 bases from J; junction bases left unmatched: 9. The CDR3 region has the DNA TGTGCCAGCAGCCAAGATCTAGGACAGGCTTCGGAAAAACTGTTTTTT. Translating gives CASSQDLGQASEKLFF.